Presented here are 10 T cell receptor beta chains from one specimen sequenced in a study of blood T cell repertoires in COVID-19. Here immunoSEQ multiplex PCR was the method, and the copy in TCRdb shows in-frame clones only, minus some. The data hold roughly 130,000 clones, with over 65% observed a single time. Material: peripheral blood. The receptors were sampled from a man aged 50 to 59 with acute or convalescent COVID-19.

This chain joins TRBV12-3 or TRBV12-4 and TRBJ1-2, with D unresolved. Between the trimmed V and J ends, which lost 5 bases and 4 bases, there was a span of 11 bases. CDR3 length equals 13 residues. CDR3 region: CASSQRETYGYTF. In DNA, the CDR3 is TGTGCCAGCAGTCAAAGAGAAACCTATGGCTACACCTTC.

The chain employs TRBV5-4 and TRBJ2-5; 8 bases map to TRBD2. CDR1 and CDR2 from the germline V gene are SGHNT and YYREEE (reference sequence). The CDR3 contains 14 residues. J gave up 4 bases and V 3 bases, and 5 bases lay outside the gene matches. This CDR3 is CASSSRGGTETQYF. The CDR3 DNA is TGTGCCAGCAGCTCCCGGGGGGGCACAGAGACCCAGTACTTC. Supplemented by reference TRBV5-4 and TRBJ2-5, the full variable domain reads ETGVTQSPTHLIKTRGQQVTLRCSSQSGHNTVSWYQQALGQGPQFIFQYYREEENGRGNFPPRFSGLQFPNYSSELNVNALELDDSALYLCASSSRGGTETQYFGPGTRLLVL.

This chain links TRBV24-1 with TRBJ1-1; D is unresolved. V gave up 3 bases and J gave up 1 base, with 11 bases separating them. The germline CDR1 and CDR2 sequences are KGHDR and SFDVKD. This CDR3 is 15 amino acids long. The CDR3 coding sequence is TGTGCCACCAGTGATAGGAGCGGAGGGAACACTGAAGCTTTCTTT. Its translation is CATSDRSGGNTEAFF.

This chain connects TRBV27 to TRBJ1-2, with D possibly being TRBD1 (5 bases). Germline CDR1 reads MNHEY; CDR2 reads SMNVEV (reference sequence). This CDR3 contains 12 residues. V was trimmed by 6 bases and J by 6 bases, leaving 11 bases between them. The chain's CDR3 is CASSLGGNGYTF. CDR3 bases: TGTGCCAGCAGCCTGGGGGGGAATGGCTACACCTTC.

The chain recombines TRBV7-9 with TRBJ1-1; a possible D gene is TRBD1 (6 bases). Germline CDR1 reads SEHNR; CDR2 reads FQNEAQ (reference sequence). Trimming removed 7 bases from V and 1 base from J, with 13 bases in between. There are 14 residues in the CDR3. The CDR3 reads CASIRDTSNTEAFF. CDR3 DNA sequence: TGTGCCAGCATTCGGGACACCTCGAACACTGAAGCTTTCTTT.

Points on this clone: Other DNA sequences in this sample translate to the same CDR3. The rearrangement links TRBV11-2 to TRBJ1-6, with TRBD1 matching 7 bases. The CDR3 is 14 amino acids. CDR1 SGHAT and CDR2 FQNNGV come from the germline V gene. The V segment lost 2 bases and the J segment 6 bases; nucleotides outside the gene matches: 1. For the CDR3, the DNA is TGTGCCAGCAGCTTACGGGACAGTAATTCACCCCTCCACTTT. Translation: CASSLRDSNSPLHF.

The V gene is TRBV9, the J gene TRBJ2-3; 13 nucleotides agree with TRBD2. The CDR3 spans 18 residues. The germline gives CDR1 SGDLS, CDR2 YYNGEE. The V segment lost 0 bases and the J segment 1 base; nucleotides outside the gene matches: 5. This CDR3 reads CASSVDSGTSGGTDTQYF. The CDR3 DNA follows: TGTGCCAGCAGCGTAGATTCTGGGACTAGCGGGGGCACAGATACGCAGTATTTT.

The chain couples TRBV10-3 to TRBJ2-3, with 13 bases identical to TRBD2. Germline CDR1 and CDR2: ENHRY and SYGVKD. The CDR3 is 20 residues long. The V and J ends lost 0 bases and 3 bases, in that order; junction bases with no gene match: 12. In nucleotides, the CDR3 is TGTGCCATCAGTGAGTCGACTAGCGGGGGGTACCAAAAAATGACAGATACGCAGTATTTT. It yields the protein CAISESTSGGYQKMTDTQYF.

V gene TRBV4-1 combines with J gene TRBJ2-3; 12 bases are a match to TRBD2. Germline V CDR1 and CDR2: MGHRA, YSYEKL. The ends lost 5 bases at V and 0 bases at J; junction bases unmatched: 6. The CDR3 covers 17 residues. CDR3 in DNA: TGCGCCAGCAGCTTACTAGCGGGGGGTTATAGCACAGATACGCAGTATTTT. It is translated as CASSLLAGGYSTDTQYF.

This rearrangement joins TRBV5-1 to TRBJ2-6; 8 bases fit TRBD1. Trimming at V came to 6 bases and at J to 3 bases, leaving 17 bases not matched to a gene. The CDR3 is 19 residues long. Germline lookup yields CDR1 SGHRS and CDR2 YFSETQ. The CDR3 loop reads CASTLRAGGALYGANVLTF. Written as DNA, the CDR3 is TGCGCCAGCACCCTGCGGGCAGGGGGCGCGCTTTATGGGGCCAACGTCCTGACTTTC.